This T cell receptor (beta chain) comes out of a study of cytomegalovirus exposure and HLA in healthy donors. Findings and caveats of the study: Links to common viral pathogens appeared, in a later analysis, for several of the most significant clusters. A later analysis linked a missense DCLRE1C variant to TCR beta V- and J-gene trimming. There were a few CMV-associated chains whose specificity for CMV antigens was confirmed in vitro. For most TCR beta V segments, an earlier analysis put the productive rate at about 87% or about 30% of the time.

In regard to this clone: What it binds is not known.

The PCR employed 60 Vbeta primers together with 13 Jbeta primers. Clones were read by immunoSEQ multiplex PCR, and TCRdb kept only the in-frame ones, dropping some. The sample shows over 150,000 clones, 65% to 90% of them seen only once. This receptor was taken from a male donor in good health and CMV-seronegative. The sequenced material came from PBMCs.

The CDR3 DNA follows: TGTGCCAGCAGTCCCGGACTAGCGGGGGGGCCTGTCACCGGGGAGCTGTTTTTT. As protein: CASSPGLAGGPVTGELFF. This sequence joins TRBV27 and TRBJ2-2; 15 nucleotides agree with TRBD2. V shed 5 bases, J shed 4 bases, and the junction held 8 bases outside the gene matches. Germline CDR1 is MNHEY and CDR2 is SMNVEV (reference sequence). There are 18 residues in the CDR3.